One sample yielded the 5 T cell receptor beta chains listed below, sequenced in a study of beta chain features in type 1 diabetes. Since all of the isolated RNA was reverse transcribed, expressed TCRB transcripts were what got sequenced. The protocol was immunoSEQ multiplex PCR, while the TCRdb copy is restricted to in-frame clones and leaves out a portion. The sample contains around 300,000 clones, around 7.3% of which appear only once. Input material: central memory CD4+ T cells from blood. The source is a young woman in good health.

This clone came up a few times. The chain links TRBV7-9 to TRBJ1-1; no clear D gene. Germline lookup yields CDR1 SEHNR and CDR2 FQNEAQ (reference sequence). Trimming stripped 6 bases from V and 0 bases from J, with 8 bases between. This CDR3 has 13 amino acids. CDR3 coding DNA: TGTGCCAGCAGTTACAGCGTGAACACTGAAGCTTTCTTT. Its translation is CASSYSVNTEAFF. The variable domain in full, completed from reference TRBV7-9 and TRBJ1-1, reads DTGVSQNPRHKITKRGQNVTFRCDPISEHNRLYWYRQTLGQGPEFLTYFQNEAQLEKSRLLSDRFSAERPKGSFSTLEIQRTEQGDSAMYLCASSYSVNTEAFFGQGTRLTVV.

This clone showed up just a few times. This chain links TRBV14 with TRBJ1-6, with D unresolved. CDR3 size: 14 residues. Germline CDR1 is SGHDN and CDR2 is FVKESK. Trimming removed 0 bases at V and 9 bases at J, with 9 bases between. CDR3 residues: CASSQERGSSPLHF. The CDR3 nucleotides are TGTGCCAGCAGCCAAGAACGGGGTTCTTCACCCCTCCACTTT.

The chain joins TRBV9 to TRBJ1-6; the D is unclear. Germline-derived CDR1 and CDR2 are SGDLS and YYNGEE. The CDR3 totals 14 residues. V dropped 3 bases and J dropped 4 bases, with 8 bases sitting between them. Here the CDR3 DNA reads TGTGCCAGCAGCGCACAGTATTATAATTCACCCCTCCACTTT. Translating it yields CASSAQYYNSPLHF.

V usage is TRBV18 and J usage is TRBJ2-3; perhaps D is TRBD1 or TRBD2 (6 bases each). The CDR3 totals 16 residues. Trimming took 1 base from V and 4 from J, leaving 15 bases between them. Germline CDR1 reads KGHSH; CDR2 reads LQKENI. The CDR3 DNA reads TGTGCCAGCTCACCACGAGGGCCGGGGGCCGCAGATACGCAGTATTTT. Residues: CASSPRGPGAADTQYF.

The rearrangement links TRBV25-1 to TRBJ1-5; 8 nucleotides align to TRBD1. The CDR3 consists of 16 residues. The trim removed 4 bases at V and 2 bases at J, leaving 7 bases unmatched. Germline values: CDR1 MGHDK, CDR2 SYGVNS. As DNA, the CDR3 is TGTGCCAGCAGTGTACCAGGGGGCTGGGGCAATCAGCCCCAGCATTTT. Protein sequence: CASSVPGGWGNQPQHF.